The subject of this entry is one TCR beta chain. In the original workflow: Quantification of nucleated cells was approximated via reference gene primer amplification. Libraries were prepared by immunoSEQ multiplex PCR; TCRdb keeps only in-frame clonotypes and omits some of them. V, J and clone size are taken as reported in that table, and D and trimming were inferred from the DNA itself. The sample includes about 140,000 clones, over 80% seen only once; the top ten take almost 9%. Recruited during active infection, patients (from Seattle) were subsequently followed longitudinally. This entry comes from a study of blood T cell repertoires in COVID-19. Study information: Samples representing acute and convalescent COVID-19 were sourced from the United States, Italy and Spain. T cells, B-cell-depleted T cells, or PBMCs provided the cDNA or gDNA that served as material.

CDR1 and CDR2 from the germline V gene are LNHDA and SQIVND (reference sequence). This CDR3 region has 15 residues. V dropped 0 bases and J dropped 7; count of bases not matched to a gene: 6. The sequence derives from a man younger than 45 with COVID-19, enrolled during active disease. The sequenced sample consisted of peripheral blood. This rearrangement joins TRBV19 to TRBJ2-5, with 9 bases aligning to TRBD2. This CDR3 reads CASSIDLAGGGTQYF. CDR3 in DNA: TGTGCCAGTAGTATAGATCTCGCGGGAGGGGGGACCCAGTACTTC. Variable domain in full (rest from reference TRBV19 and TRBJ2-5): DGGITQSPKYLFRKEGQNVTLSCEQNLNHDAMYWYRQDPGQGLRLIYYSQIVNDFQKGDIAEGYSVSREKKESFPLTVTSAQKNPTAFYLCASSIDLAGGGTQYFGPGTRLLVL.